The 14 T cell receptor beta chains below were found in one sample sequenced in a study of T cells in localized non-small cell lung cancer. Some clones are missing from TCRdb's copy, which holds only in-frame ones; the method was immunoSEQ multiplex PCR. The sample lists approximately 10,000 clones, roughly 86% occurring once. The sequencing here drew on peripheral blood, taken before any cancer treatment. These receptors were obtained from a female donor older than 55 with stage II squamous cell lung carcinoma.

The chain joins TRBV2 to TRBJ2-7, with D possibly matching TRBD1 (6 bases). This CDR3 is 14 amino acids long. Germline CDR1 is SNHLY and CDR2 is FYNNEI. V lost 5 bases and J lost 4, with 15 bases in between. CDR3 coding DNA: TGTGCCAGCAGTTCGGGCAGGGGTTGGTACGAGCAGTACTTC. Its translation: CASSSGRGWYEQYF.

The CDR3 coding sequence is TGCGCCAGCAGCCCCGGGACGGCCGGGAACGAGGGGCAGTTCTTC. Its protein product is CASSPGTAGNEGQFF. The genes are TRBV10-1 and TRBJ2-1; the D gene could be TRBD1 or TRBD2 (5 bases each). The CDR3 covers 15 residues. Germline V lookup: CDR1 WNHNN, CDR2 SYGVQD (reference sequence). V was cut by 6 bases and J by 12 bases, with 24 bases left in between.

J is TRBJ1-1 and V is TRBV19; TRBD1 matches at 8 bases. CDR1 LNHDA and CDR2 SQIVND come from the germline V gene (reference sequence). This CDR3 region has 13 residues. With V trimmed by 5 bases and J by 7 bases, 6 bases remained unmatched. CDR3 sequence reads: CASSEQGEDEAFF. The CDR3 DNA reads as TGTGCCAGTAGTGAACAGGGGGAGGATGAAGCTTTCTTT.

The rearrangement links TRBV5-4 to TRBJ1-1; 7 nucleotides line up with TRBD1. The CDR3 is made up of 16 amino acids. Trimming removed 0 bases from V and 0 bases from J; junction bases left unmatched: 5. CDR1 SGHNT and CDR2 YYREEE come from the germline V gene (reference sequence). The CDR3 DNA sequence: TGTGCCAGCAGCTTGGAGTTACAGGGGATGAACACTGAAGCTTTCTTT. This translates into CASSLELQGMNTEAFF.

This clone was seen only once. The chain links TRBV9 to TRBJ1-6; no clear D gene. Trimming removed 3 bases from V and 4 bases from J, with 5 bases in between. Germline CDR1 reads SGDLS; CDR2 reads YYNGEE. This CDR3 comprises 13 residues. Here the CDR3 DNA reads TGTGCCAGCAGCGATAGGTATAATTCACCCCTCCACTTT. Translated, it gives CASSDRYNSPLHF.

The rearrangement uses TRBV28 and TRBJ1-2; no reliable D call. V lost 4 bases to trimming and J lost 5 bases, with 14 bases between them. The germline CDR1 and CDR2 sequences are MDHEN and SYDVKM. This CDR3 is 14 amino acids long. The CDR3 loop is CASSSVMVDYGYTF. In nucleotides, the CDR3 is TGTGCCAGCAGTTCCGTGATGGTTGATTATGGCTACACCTTC.

The V call is TRBV2, the J call TRBJ2-1; D unclear. The CDR3 length is 11 residues. Germline CDR1 is SNHLY and CDR2 is FYNNEI. Trimming removed 7 bases from V and 4 bases from J, with 5 bases in between. CDR3 amino acids: CASNRYNEQFF. The CDR3 region has the DNA TGTGCCAGCAACAGATACAATGAGCAGTTCTTC.

The chain has TRBV10-1 and TRBJ2-1; TRBD1 is a possible D gene (6 bases). Trimming shortened V by 4 bases and J by 2 bases, and 12 bases separated the two germline ends. The V gene's germline CDR1 is WNHNN and CDR2 SYGVQD (reference sequence). This CDR3 region has 15 residues. DNA for the CDR3: TGCGCCAGCAGTGTTGACAGGCGACCCTACAATGAGCAGTTCTTC. The encoded protein is CASSVDRRPYNEQFF.

The chain links TRBV5-1 to TRBJ2-5, with D uncertain. The germline V gene has CDR1 SGHRS and CDR2 YFSETQ. The CDR3 is made up of 14 amino acids. The V and J ends lost 0 bases and 5 bases respectively, with 11 bases between them. The CDR3 here is CASSLEAPRETQYF. The DNA of the CDR3 is TGCGCCAGCAGCTTGGAAGCGCCTCGGGAGACCCAGTACTTC.

The V and J genes are TRBV25-1 and TRBJ1-5; D unresolved. Looked up from germline, CDR1 is MGHDK and CDR2 is SYGVNS. The CDR3 has 14 amino acids. The V gene lost 3 bases and the J gene lost 11 bases, with 17 bases spanning the gap. CDR3 loop: CASSDFGRTVTQHF. In DNA, the CDR3 is TGTGCCAGCAGTGATTTCGGGAGGACTGTGACCCAGCATTTT.

The V call is TRBV7-8, the J call TRBJ2-3; 7 bases line up with TRBD1. This CDR3 region has 18 residues. Trimming cost V 5 bases and J 0 bases; bases outside gene matches: 14. The germline gives CDR1 SGHVS, CDR2 FQNEAQ. DNA for the CDR3: TGTGCCAGCAGCCCTCTCCCAGGGACAGATATTAGCACAGATACGCAGTATTTT. This translates into CASSPLPGTDISTDTQYF.

This chain uses TRBV6-6 with TRBJ2-3; the match to TRBD2 covers 9 bases. Unmatched junction bases numbered 3, after V lost 4 bases and J lost 1 base. The CDR3 spans 15 residues. Germline CDR1 and CDR2: MNHNY and SVGAGI (reference sequence). The CDR3 loop reads CASSLVAGGTDTQYF. In nucleotides, the CDR3 is TGTGCCAGCAGTTTGGTAGCGGGGGGCACAGATACGCAGTATTTT.

V gene TRBV2 combines with J gene TRBJ1-1, with 11 bases that match TRBD1. The CDR3 totals 18 residues. Per germline, CDR1 SNHLY and CDR2 FYNNEI. Germline trimming cut 3 bases from V and 3 bases from J; bases unmatched to any gene: 12. The CDR3, as DNA: TGTGCCAGCAGTGAGTATGGACAGGGGGCAAGGGGCCACACTGAAGCTTTCTTT. Residues: CASSEYGQGARGHTEAFF.

The table lists this clone with a few counts. V gene TRBV7-6 combines with J gene TRBJ1-1; maybe TRBD1 (5 bases). Germline V gives CDR1 SGHVS, CDR2 FNYEAQ. V lost 1 base and J 4 bases, leaving 10 bases between the germline ends. This CDR3 is 14 amino acids long. The CDR3 bases are TGTGCCAGCAGCTTAGTAACCGGGGGCACTGAAGCTTTCTTT. As protein: CASSLVTGGTEAFF.